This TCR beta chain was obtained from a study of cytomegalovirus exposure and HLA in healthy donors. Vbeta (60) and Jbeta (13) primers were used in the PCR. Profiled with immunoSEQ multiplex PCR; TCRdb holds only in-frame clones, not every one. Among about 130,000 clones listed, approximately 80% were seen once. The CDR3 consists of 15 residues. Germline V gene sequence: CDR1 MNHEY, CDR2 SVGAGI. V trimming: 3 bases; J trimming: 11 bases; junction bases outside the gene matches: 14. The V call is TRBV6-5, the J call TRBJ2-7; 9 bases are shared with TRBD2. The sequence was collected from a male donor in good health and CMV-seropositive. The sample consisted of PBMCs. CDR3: CASSYGTSIAPVEYF. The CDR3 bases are TGTGCCAGCAGTTATGGGACTAGCATAGCCCCAGTGGAGTACTTC.